These T cell receptor beta chains were read from a single sample in a study of blood T cell repertoires in COVID-19. TCRdb's table, derived via immunoSEQ multiplex PCR, lists solely in-frame clones and lacks some. The data contain about 67,000 clones, approximately 75% of them singletons. The sample comprised peripheral blood. The receptors stem from a woman aged 55-70 years with acute or convalescent COVID-19. CDR3s include the opening cysteine and the closing phenylalanine or tryptophan. D genes are given only for firm matches. A row's size may be missing; if present it is once, few, many or a size class.

v_gene: TRBV6-5
abundance: .
j_gene: TRBJ1-1
d_gene: .
CDR3aa: CASSYRGALMNTEAFF
CDR3nt: TGTGCCAGCAGTTACCGAGGAGCCCTGATGAACACTGAAGCTTTCTTT

v_gene: TRBV3-1/TRBV3-2
abundance: .
j_gene: TRBJ2-2
d_gene: .
CDR3aa: CASSRNPGSGELFF
CDR3nt: TGTGCCAGCAGTCGCAACCCGGGGTCCGGGGAGCTGTTTTTT

v_gene: TRBV19
abundance: .
j_gene: TRBJ2-7
d_gene: .
CDR3aa: CASSISDYDEQYF
CDR3nt: TGTGCCAGTAGTATCTCTGACTACGACGAGCAGTACTTC

v_gene: TRBV5-1
abundance: .
j_gene: TRBJ1-2
d_gene: .
CDR3aa: CASSPNRAYGYTF
CDR3nt: TGCGCCAGCAGCCCCAACAGGGCCTATGGCTACACCTTC

v_gene: TRBV7-3
abundance: .
j_gene: TRBJ2-1
d_gene: TRBD1
CDR3aa: CASSPDRGGEQFF
CDR3nt: TGTGCCAGCAGCCCGGACAGGGGTGGAGAGCAGTTCTTC

v_gene: TRBV5-1
abundance: .
j_gene: TRBJ1-2
d_gene: .
CDR3aa: CASSLAEQRSYGYTF
CDR3nt: TGCGCCAGCAGCTTGGCCGAACAACGCTCCTATGGCTACACCTTC

v_gene: TRBV4-3
abundance: .
j_gene: TRBJ2-3
d_gene: TRBD2
CDR3aa: CASSQLPAGGQYDTQYF
CDR3nt: TGCGCCAGCAGCCAACTTCCAGCGGGGGGGCAATATGATACGCAGTATTTT

v_gene: TRBV5-6
abundance: .
j_gene: TRBJ1-4
d_gene: .
CDR3aa: CASSLAREKLFF
CDR3nt: TGTGCCAGCAGCCTGGCGAGGGAAAAACTGTTTTTT

v_gene: TRBV5-1
abundance: .
j_gene: TRBJ1-1
d_gene: .
CDR3aa: CASSFRTPLNTEAFF
CDR3nt: TGCGCCAGCAGCTTTCGGACACCCCTGAACACTGAAGCTTTCTTT

v_gene: TRBV3-1/TRBV3-2
abundance: .
j_gene: TRBJ1-5
d_gene: TRBD1
CDR3aa: CASSHTGDNQPQHF
CDR3nt: TGTGCCAGCAGCCACACAGGGGACAATCAGCCCCAGCATTTT

v_gene: TRBV29-1
abundance: .
j_gene: TRBJ2-2
d_gene: .
CDR3aa: CSVTGRNTGELFF
CDR3nt: TGCAGCGTAACAGGGAGGAACACCGGGGAGCTGTTTTTT

v_gene: TRBV6-5
abundance: .
j_gene: TRBJ1-2
d_gene: .
CDR3aa: CASSPRRKGLGYTF
CDR3nt: TGTGCCAGCAGCCCCCGTCGAAAGGGACTTGGCTACACCTTC

v_gene: TRBV28
abundance: few
j_gene: TRBJ1-1
d_gene: TRBD1
CDR3aa: CASRSGGMNTEAFF
CDR3nt: TGTGCCAGCAGGTCAGGGGGGATGAACACTGAAGCTTTCTTT

v_gene: TRBV6-2/TRBV6-3
abundance: few
j_gene: TRBJ2-5
d_gene: .
CDR3aa: CASSYSVPQGETQYF
CDR3nt: TGTGCCAGCAGTTACTCGGTCCCGCAGGGAGAGACCCAGTACTTC

v_gene: TRBV3-1/TRBV3-2
abundance: .
j_gene: TRBJ2-1
d_gene: .
CDR3aa: CASRPRGGDLLYNEQFF
CDR3nt: TGTGCCAGCCGCCCAAGGGGGGGAGACCTCCTTTACAATGAGCAGTTCTTC

v_gene: TRBV5-6
abundance: .
j_gene: TRBJ1-1
d_gene: TRBD1
CDR3aa: CASRLTGGGTEAFF
CDR3nt: TGTGCCAGCAGATTGACAGGGGGAGGGACTGAAGCTTTCTTT

v_gene: TRBV5-1
abundance: once
j_gene: TRBJ1-2
d_gene: .
CDR3aa: CASSGETASNYGYTF
CDR3nt: TGCGCCAGCAGCGGCGAGACAGCCAGTAACTATGGCTACACCTTC

v_gene: TRBV12-3/TRBV12-4
abundance: few
j_gene: TRBJ1-5
d_gene: .
CDR3aa: CASSPPFNQPQHF
CDR3nt: TGTGCCAGCAGTCCCCCTTTTAATCAGCCCCAGCATTTT

v_gene: TRBV6-5
abundance: .
j_gene: TRBJ2-1
d_gene: .
CDR3aa: CASSYFPAYGNEQFF
CDR3nt: TGTGCCAGCAGTTACTTTCCAGCTTACGGGAATGAGCAGTTCTTC

v_gene: TRBV4-1
abundance: once
j_gene: TRBJ1-2
d_gene: .
CDR3aa: CASSQYTGTLTNYGYTF
CDR3nt: TGCGCCAGCAGCCAATATACAGGGACCCTTACTAACTATGGCTACACCTTC

v_gene: TRBV9
abundance: few
j_gene: TRBJ2-7
d_gene: TRBD2
CDR3aa: CASSVSGGLWGEQYF
CDR3nt: TGTGCCAGCAGCGTCTCGGGAGGCCTCTGGGGCGAGCAGTACTTC

v_gene: TRBV19
abundance: .
j_gene: TRBJ1-6
d_gene: .
CDR3aa: CASSISGARLDSPLHF
CDR3nt: TGTGCCAGTAGTATATCTGGCGCGCGGCTAGATTCACCCCTCCACTTT

v_gene: TRBV5-6
abundance: .
j_gene: TRBJ2-5
d_gene: .
CDR3aa: CASSLLTMWTQYF
CDR3nt: TGTGCCAGCAGCTTGCTGACTATGTGGACCCAGTACTTC

v_gene: TRBV6-5
abundance: once
j_gene: TRBJ2-3
d_gene: .
CDR3aa: CASSPMGAADTQYF
CDR3nt: TGTGCCAGCAGCCCCATGGGGGCTGCAGATACGCAGTATTTT

v_gene: TRBV5-1
abundance: once
j_gene: TRBJ2-7
d_gene: .
CDR3aa: CASSSTPTVLAEQYF
CDR3nt: TGCGCCAGCAGCTCCACCCCGACAGTCCTGGCCGAGCAGTACTTC

v_gene: TRBV3-1/TRBV3-2
abundance: .
j_gene: TRBJ2-7
d_gene: TRBD2
CDR3aa: CASSQYSGASYEQYF
CDR3nt: TGTGCCAGCAGCCAATATAGCGGGGCCTCCTACGAGCAGTACTTC

v_gene: TRBV15
abundance: .
j_gene: TRBJ2-3
d_gene: TRBD2
CDR3aa: CATSREWGAGTDTQYF
CDR3nt: TGTGCCACCAGCAGAGAATGGGGAGCGGGGACAGATACGCAGTATTTT

v_gene: TRBV14
abundance: .
j_gene: TRBJ2-2
d_gene: TRBD2
CDR3aa: CASSQGSGGTGELFF
CDR3nt: TGTGCCAGCAGCCAAGGAAGCGGGGGCACCGGGGAGCTGTTTTTT

v_gene: TRBV6-2/TRBV6-3
abundance: .
j_gene: TRBJ2-4
d_gene: .
CDR3aa: CASSYSTSLIDRPDKNIQYF
CDR3nt: TGTGCCAGCAGTTACTCGACCTCTCTAATTGACAGGCCGGACAAAAACATTCAGTACTTC

v_gene: TRBV18
abundance: .
j_gene: TRBJ1-1
d_gene: .
CDR3aa: CASFGRAMLTEAFF
CDR3nt: TGTGCCAGCTTCGGGAGGGCAATGCTCACTGAAGCTTTCTTT

v_gene: TRBV24-1
abundance: .
j_gene: TRBJ2-5
d_gene: .
CDR3aa: CATSDSTGPGETQYF
CDR3nt: TGTGCCACCAGTGATTCAACAGGACCGGGCGAGACCCAGTACTTC